This note documents a single T cell receptor beta chain sequence. Data came from immunoSEQ multiplex PCR; TCRdb stores just in-frame clones and leaves some out. The repertoire holds 120,000 or so clones, more than 75% seen once, with 9.5% to 13% in the top ten. The sample belongs to a study of control samples from healthy donors and cancer patients. Germline V gene data show CDR1 as SGHTA and CDR2 as FQGTGA. This CDR3 region has 15 residues. The trim removed 3 bases at V and 7 bases at J, leaving 3 bases unmatched. J is TRBJ1-6 and V is TRBV7-3, with 10 bases lining up with TRBD1. The sample comprised blood. This clonotype was sampled from a man aged 25 to 40 in good health. The DNA for the CDR3 is TGTGCCAGCAGCTTGACGGGACAGGGGAATTCACCCCTCCACTTT. It codes for CASSLTGQGNSPLHF.